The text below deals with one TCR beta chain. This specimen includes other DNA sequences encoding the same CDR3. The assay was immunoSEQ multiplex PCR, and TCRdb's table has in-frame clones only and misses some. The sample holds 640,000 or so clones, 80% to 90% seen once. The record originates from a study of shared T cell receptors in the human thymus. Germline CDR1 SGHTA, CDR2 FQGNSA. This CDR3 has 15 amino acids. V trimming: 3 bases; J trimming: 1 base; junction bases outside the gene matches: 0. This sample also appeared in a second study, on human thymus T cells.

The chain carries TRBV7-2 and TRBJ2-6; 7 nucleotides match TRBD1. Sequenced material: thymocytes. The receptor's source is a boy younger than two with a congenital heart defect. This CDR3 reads CASSFRGSGANVLTF. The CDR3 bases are TGTGCCAGCAGCTTCAGGGGGTCTGGGGCCAACGTCCTGACTTTC.